The text below deals with one T cell receptor (beta chain). The data belong to a study of blood T cell repertoires in COVID-19. Overall study context: Donors in the United States, Italy and Spain gave samples during acute or convalescent COVID-19. In each case, the material was cDNA or gDNA derived from T cells, B-cell-depleted T cells, or PBMCs.

V was pared by 6 bases and J by 1 base, with 15 bases between. There are 15 residues in the CDR3. The germline CDR1 and CDR2 sequences are MRHNA and SNTAGT. Patients at the Seattle site were enrolled during active infection and followed longitudinally. Clones were sequenced by immunoSEQ multiplex PCR, and TCRdb holds only the in-frame ones, with some missing. The table lists under 300,000 clones, roughly 84% of them singletons. Material: peripheral blood. The receptor was derived from a human donor with COVID-19, enrolled during active disease. The donor label of this sample is uncertain. J is TRBJ2-5 and V is TRBV6-4, with unresolved D. CDR3 amino acids: CASSEVHGFQETQYF. In nucleotides, the CDR3 is TGTGCCAGCAGCGAAGTCCACGGGTTCCAAGAGACCCAGTACTTC.